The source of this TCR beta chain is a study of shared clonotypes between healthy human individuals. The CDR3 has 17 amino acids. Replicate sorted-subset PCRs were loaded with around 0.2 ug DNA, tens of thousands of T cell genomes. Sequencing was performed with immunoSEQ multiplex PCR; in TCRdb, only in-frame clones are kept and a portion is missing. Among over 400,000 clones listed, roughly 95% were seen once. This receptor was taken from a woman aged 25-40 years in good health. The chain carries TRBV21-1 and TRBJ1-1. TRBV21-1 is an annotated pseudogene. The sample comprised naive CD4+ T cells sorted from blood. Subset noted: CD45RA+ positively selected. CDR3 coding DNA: TGTGCCAGCAGCAAATTTTGGGGACCGACAGAGAACACTGAAGCTTTCTTT. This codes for CASSKFWGPTENTEAFF.